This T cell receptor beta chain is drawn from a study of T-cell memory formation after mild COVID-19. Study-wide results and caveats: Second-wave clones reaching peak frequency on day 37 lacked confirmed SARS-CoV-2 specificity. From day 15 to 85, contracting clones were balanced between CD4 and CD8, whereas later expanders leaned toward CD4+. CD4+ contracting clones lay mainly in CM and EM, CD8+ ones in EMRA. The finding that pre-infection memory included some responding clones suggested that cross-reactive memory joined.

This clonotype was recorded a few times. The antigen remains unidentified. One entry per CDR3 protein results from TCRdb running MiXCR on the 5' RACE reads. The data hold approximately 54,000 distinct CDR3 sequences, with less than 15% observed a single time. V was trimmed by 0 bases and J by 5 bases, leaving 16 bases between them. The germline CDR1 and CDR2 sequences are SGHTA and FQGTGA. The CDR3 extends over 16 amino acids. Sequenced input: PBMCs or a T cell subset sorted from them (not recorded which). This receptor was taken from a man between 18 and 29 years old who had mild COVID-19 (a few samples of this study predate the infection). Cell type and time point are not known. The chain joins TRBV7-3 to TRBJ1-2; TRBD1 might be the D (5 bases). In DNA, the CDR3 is TGTGCCAGCAGCTTAACCAGGGAGGCTGGTGGTTATGGCTACACCTTC. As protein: CASSLTREAGGYGYTF.